The following is a T cell receptor beta chain sequence with its context. Enrollees, roughly 18 to 90 years old, lived in 24 US areas. In assigning cohorts, the study relied on participant-reported clinical history. Individuals in the exposed group had encountered a COVID-19 case within 2 weeks preceding study entry. TCRdb's table, derived via immunoSEQ multiplex PCR, lists solely in-frame clones and lacks some. The sample consists of 250,000 or so clones, around 84% of them appearing once. Germline assignment: CDR1 SGHDT and CDR2 YYEEEE. The CDR3 loop spans 16 amino acids. Unmatched junction bases numbered 7, after V lost 4 bases and J lost 4 bases. The data originate from a study of blood T cell repertoires in COVID-19.

This clonotype was obtained from a woman in her fifties or sixties who had been exposed to COVID-19. Sequences were obtained from PBMCs or T cells enriched from blood (not recorded which). V is TRBV5-6 and J is TRBJ1-3; the match to TRBD1 covers 11 bases. CDR3 coding DNA: TGTGCCAGCAGCGGCGGACAGGGGGCGAGAGGAAACACCATATATTTT. This encodes CASSGGQGARGNTIYF.